This T cell receptor (beta chain) was sequenced in a study of T cell clonality in common variable immunodeficiency. Using immunoSEQ multiplex PCR, the repertoire was profiled, and TCRdb retains in-frame clones only, with some absent. The table lists about 25,000 clones, with no singletons. The length of the CDR3 is 17 residues. Germline-derived CDR1 and CDR2 are GTSNPN and SVGIG (reference sequence). The ends lost 4 bases at V and 0 bases at J; junction bases unmatched: 12. Points from the study as a whole: Reportedly, TCR beta sequences from common variable immunodeficiency showed fewer deletions and N-nucleotide insertions.

Regarding this clone: What it binds is not known. The DNA ends 3 residues before the CDR3 does, and the rest of the CDR3 is filled in from the germline J gene.

The chain carries TRBV30 and TRBJ2-1; 7 nucleotides align to TRBD2. This clonotype was obtained from a human donor with common variable immunodeficiency. Sequencing was performed on peripheral blood mononuclear cells. CDR3 DNA, as far as it was read: TGTGCCTGGAAGGGGACTACCTCCTTCTACTCCTACAATGAG. Translation: CAWKGTTSFYSYNE. The complete CDR3 protein is CAWKGTTSFYSYNEQFF.